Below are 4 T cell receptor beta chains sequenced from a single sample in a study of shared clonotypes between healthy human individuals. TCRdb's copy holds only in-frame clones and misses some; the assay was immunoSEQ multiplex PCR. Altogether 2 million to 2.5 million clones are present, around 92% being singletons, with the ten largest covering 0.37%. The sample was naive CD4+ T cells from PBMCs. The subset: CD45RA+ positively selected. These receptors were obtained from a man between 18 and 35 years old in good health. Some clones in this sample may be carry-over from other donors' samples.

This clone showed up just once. CDR3 nucleotides: TGCAGCGTCTCTAGCGGGAGTAACAATGAGCAGTTCTTC. Amino acids: CSVSSGSNNEQFF. This chain uses TRBV29-1 with TRBJ2-1; 10 bases are a match to TRBD2. The CDR3 extends over 13 amino acids. The trim removed 6 bases at V and 5 bases at J, leaving 4 bases unmatched. Germline V gene data show CDR1 as SQVTM and CDR2 as ANQGSEA.

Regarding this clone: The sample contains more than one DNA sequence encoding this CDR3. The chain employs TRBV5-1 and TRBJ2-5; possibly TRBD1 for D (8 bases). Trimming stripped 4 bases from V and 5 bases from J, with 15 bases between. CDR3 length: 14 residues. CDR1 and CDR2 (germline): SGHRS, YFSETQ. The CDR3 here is CASSPGQGGETQYF. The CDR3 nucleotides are TGCGCCAGCAGCCCTGGACAGGGAGGGGAGACCCAGTACTTC.

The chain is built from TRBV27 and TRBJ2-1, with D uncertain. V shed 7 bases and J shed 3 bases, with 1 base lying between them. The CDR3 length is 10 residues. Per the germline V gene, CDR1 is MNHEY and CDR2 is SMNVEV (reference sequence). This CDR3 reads CASIYNEQFF. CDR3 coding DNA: TGTGCCAGCATCTACAATGAGCAGTTCTTC.

The DNA of the CDR3 is TGTGCCTGGAGTGAGCAATCGGACAGTTTTGGGACCCAGTACTTC. Amino acid sequence: CAWSEQSDSFGTQYF. V is TRBV30 and J is TRBJ2-5; D might be TRBD1 (6 bases). Germline assignment: CDR1 GTSNPN and CDR2 SVGIG (reference sequence). The V end lost 1 base, the J end lost 7 bases, and 19 bases lay between the germline ends. The CDR3 covers 15 residues.